Below, 31 T cell receptor beta chains from the same sample are listed, as sequenced in a study of T-cell reconstitution after alpha-beta-depleted transplantation in children. For TCRbeta, the library was prepared with unique molecular identifiers. TCRdb reanalysed the PCR reads using MiXCR and keeps one entry per CDR3 protein. The sample lists a few hundred thousand distinct CDR3 sequences; around 18% were seen once. The material sequenced was PBMCs from the stem cell graft donor, taken from the stem cell graft. Source of these receptors: a human donor who donated a stem cell graft to a child with acute lymphoblastic leukemia.

The chain employs TRBV30 and TRBJ2-1; D not certain. Germline V gene data show CDR1 as GTSNPN and CDR2 as SVGIG (reference sequence). The V end was cut by 6 bases, the J end by 7 bases, with 10 bases between. This CDR3 contains 11 residues. CDR3 sequence (DNA): TGTGCCTGCCAGCGATTGAATGAGCAGTTCTTC. Protein product: CACQRLNEQFF.

The V gene is TRBV20-1, the J gene TRBJ2-1; TRBD1 aligns across 8 bases. The V and J ends lost 0 bases and 6 bases, in that order; junction bases with no gene match: 7. The CDR3 totals 15 residues. Germline-derived CDR1 and CDR2 are DFQATT and SNEGSKA (reference sequence). The CDR3 coding sequence is TGCAGTGCTAGAGATCTAGGACAGGGTATCAATGAGCAGTTCTTC. It encodes CSARDLGQGINEQFF.

The rearrangement uses TRBV7-8 and TRBJ2-5; no reliable D call. V was shortened by 2 bases and J by 3 bases, with 22 bases between the two germline ends. Germline lookup yields CDR1 SGHVS and CDR2 FQNEAQ. This CDR3 has 18 residues. CDR3 region: CASSLPPPGLTNKETQYF. CDR3 DNA: TGTGCCAGCAGCTTACCCCCTCCGGGCCTCACCAACAAAGAGACCCAGTACTTC. Using reference TRBV7-8 and TRBJ2-5 for the parts outside the CDR3, the full variable domain is GAGVSQSPRYKVAKRGQDVALRCDPISGHVSLFWYQQALGQGPEFLTYFQNEAQLDKSGLPSDRFFAERPEGSVSTLKIQRTQQEDSAVYLCASSLPPPGLTNKETQYFGPGTRLLVL.

J is TRBJ1-1 and V is TRBV21-1. TRBV21-1 is described as a pseudogene. The CDR3 is made up of 14 amino acids. DNA of the CDR3: TGTGCCAGCAGCAAAGTACCCTCAGGCACTGAAGCTTTCTTT. This codes for CASSKVPSGTEAFF.

The genes are TRBV7-8 and TRBJ2-1, with no clear D. This CDR3 has 14 amino acids. CDR1 is SGHVS and CDR2 is FQNEAQ in the germline V gene. V was cut by 0 bases and J by 5 bases, with 8 bases left in between. The CDR3 DNA follows: TGTGCCAGCAGCTTAGCGGATTCAGACAATGAGCAGTTCTTC. It is translated as CASSLADSDNEQFF. The full variable domain, its missing parts supplied by reference TRBV7-8 and TRBJ2-1, is GAGVSQSPRYKVAKRGQDVALRCDPISGHVSLFWYQQALGQGPEFLTYFQNEAQLDKSGLPSDRFFAERPEGSVSTLKIQRTQQEDSAVYLCASSLADSDNEQFFGPGTRLTVL.

This clonotype has more than one count but fewer than ten. The rearrangement links TRBV5-1 to TRBJ2-3, with D tentatively TRBD1 or TRBD2 (5 bases each). The CDR3 has 13 amino acids. CDR1 SGHRS and CDR2 YFSETQ come from the germline V gene. The V gene lost 0 bases and the J gene lost 7 bases, with 9 bases spanning the gap. This CDR3 is CASSLERGHTQYF. CDR3 nucleotides: TGCGCCAGCAGCTTGGAAAGGGGACATACGCAGTATTTT.

Only a few counts were recorded for this clonotype. The V gene is TRBV4-2, the J gene TRBJ2-1, with 13 bases that match TRBD2. V shed 4 bases and J 7 bases; nucleotides not matched to a gene: 25. In germline, CDR1 is LGHNA, CDR2 YNFKEQ. The length of the CDR3 is 22 residues. The CDR3 sequence is CASSLRTGSLLAGGPFRNEQFF. DNA for the CDR3: TGTGCCAGCAGCCTCCGGACAGGGTCCTTACTAGCGGGAGGGCCATTTAGGAATGAGCAGTTCTTC.

The V call is TRBV2, the J call TRBJ2-3; 10 bases match TRBD2. V dropped 7 bases and J dropped 1; count of bases not matched to a gene: 8. Germline-derived CDR1 and CDR2 are SNHLY and FYNNEI. This CDR3 region has 16 residues. The CDR3 is CASTPLAGVRTDTQYF. CDR3 coding DNA: TGTGCCAGCACGCCCCTAGCGGGAGTGCGCACAGATACGCAGTATTTT.

V is TRBV5-1 and J is TRBJ1-1; D may be TRBD1 (5 bases). From germline, CDR1 is SGHRS and CDR2 YFSETQ. The V end was cut by 1 base, the J end by 4 bases, with 11 bases between. This CDR3 is 14 amino acids long. CDR3 protein: CASSLYRGPTEAFF. CDR3 sequence (DNA): TGCGCCAGCAGCTTGTATAGGGGCCCCACTGAAGCTTTCTTT. Looking up the rest from reference TRBV5-1 and TRBJ1-1 gives the full variable domain: KAGVTQTPRYLIKTRGQQVTLSCSPISGHRSVSWYQQTPGQGLQFLFEYFSETQRNKGNFPGRFSGRQFSNSRSEMNVSTLELGDSALYLCASSLYRGPTEAFFGQGTRLTVV.

The table lists this clonotype with a few counts. The rearrangement links TRBV9 to TRBJ1-6; D remains ambiguous. V gave up 0 bases and J gave up 7 bases, with 5 bases separating them. The CDR3 is 13 amino acids. From germline, CDR1 is SGDLS and CDR2 YYNGEE. CDR3 sequence reads: CASSVEQNSPLHF. CDR3 nucleotide sequence: TGTGCCAGCAGCGTAGAGCAGAATTCACCCCTCCACTTT.

This clonotype was counted between two and nine times. J is TRBJ2-5 and V is TRBV5-1; 8 bases are shared with TRBD2. The CDR3 covers 19 residues. Germline V CDR1 and CDR2: SGHRS, YFSETQ. The V and J ends lost 0 bases and 6 bases, in that order; junction bases with no gene match: 19. The CDR3 sequence is CASSLVRGDYFSGRKTQYF. The CDR3 coding sequence is TGCGCCAGCAGCTTGGTTCGGGGGGACTACTTCAGCGGGAGAAAGACCCAGTACTTC.

V is TRBV6-2 or TRBV6-3 and J is TRBJ1-2, with 7 bases fitting TRBD1. The CDR3 has 16 amino acids. CDR1 and CDR2 from the germline V gene are MNHEY and SVGEGT. Trimming at V came to 4 bases and at J to 4 bases, leaving 12 bases not matched to a gene. For the CDR3, the DNA is TGTGCCAGCAGTTCCAATCCGACAGGGATAGGCTATGGCTACACCTTC. Its translation: CASSSNPTGIGYGYTF.

The gene calls are TRBV7-8 and TRBJ1-5; no clear D. Trimming removed 4 bases from V and 3 bases from J, with 13 bases in between. CDR1 is SGHVS and CDR2 is FQNEAQ in the germline V gene. This CDR3 is built from 15 residues. The CDR3 DNA reads as TGTGCCAGCAGCTCACTCGCGGGCTACAATCAGCCCCAGCATTTT. It encodes CASSSLAGYNQPQHF.

This clonotype showed up just a few times. This chain connects TRBV12-3 or TRBV12-4 to TRBJ2-1, with D perhaps matching TRBD2 (6 bases). The V end was cut by 6 bases, the J end by 5 bases, with 14 bases between. The CDR3 has 14 amino acids. The CDR3 reads CASRIAEPHNEQFF. DNA for the CDR3: TGTGCCAGCAGGATAGCGGAACCGCACAATGAGCAGTTCTTC.

V gene TRBV5-4 combines with J gene TRBJ2-7; TRBD2 matches 8 bases. The CDR3 loop spans 17 amino acids. Germline lookup yields CDR1 SGHNT and CDR2 YYREEE (reference sequence). The V and J ends lost 4 bases and 0 bases, in that order; junction bases with no gene match: 12. CDR3 in amino acids: CASSLFSGLATSYEQYF. CDR3 nucleotide sequence: TGTGCCAGCAGCCTTTTTTCAGGACTAGCTACCTCCTACGAGCAGTACTTC. The full variable domain, with the rest looked up from reference TRBV5-4 and TRBJ2-7, is ETGVTQSPTHLIKTRGQQVTLRCSSQSGHNTVSWYQQALGQGPQFIFQYYREEENGRGNFPPRFSGLQFPNYSSELNVNALELDDSALYLCASSLFSGLATSYEQYFGPGTRLTVT.

The chain has TRBV20-1 and TRBJ2-7; 11 bases line up with TRBD2. Germline CDR1 and CDR2: DFQATT and SNEGSKA (reference sequence). J gave up 2 bases and V 0 bases, and 3 bases lay outside the gene matches. This CDR3 comprises 15 residues. CDR3 sequence reads: CSAREAGLAAYEQYF. The CDR3, as DNA: TGCAGTGCTAGAGAAGCGGGACTAGCGGCCTACGAGCAGTACTTC.

CDR3 region: CASSLGLAGVANEQFF. The CDR3 region has the DNA TGCGCCAGCAGCTTGGGACTAGCGGGAGTAGCCAATGAGCAGTTCTTC. The chain links TRBV5-1 to TRBJ2-1; TRBD2 aligns across 12 bases. The CDR3 consists of 16 residues. Looked up from germline, CDR1 is SGHRS and CDR2 is YFSETQ. With V trimmed by 0 bases and J by 6 bases, 4 bases remained unmatched.

The chain employs TRBV12-3 or TRBV12-4 and TRBJ2-2; 8 nucleotides line up with TRBD2. V shed 7 bases and J 2 bases; nucleotides not matched to a gene: 6. The CDR3 has 15 amino acids. CDR3 amino acids: CASKVAGTNTGELFF. The CDR3 DNA sequence: TGTGCCAGCAAAGTAGCGGGAACCAACACCGGGGAGCTGTTTTTT.

This clonotype was counted a few times. The gene calls are TRBV6-1 and TRBJ1-5; D not certain. Trimming stripped 10 bases from V and 8 bases from J, with 18 bases between. CDR1 MNHNS and CDR2 SASEGT come from the germline V gene. The CDR3 runs 13 residues. CDR3 bases: TGTGCCACCCACGGCCGGGCATCGGAGCCCCAGCATTTT. This translates into CATHGRASEPQHF.

This clonotype was detected a few times. V usage is TRBV25-1 and J usage is TRBJ2-5, with D tentatively TRBD2 (6 bases). This CDR3 has 14 residues. V lost 6 bases and J lost 0, with 11 bases in between. Germline V lookup: CDR1 MGHDK, CDR2 SYGVNS. In nucleotides, the CDR3 is TGTGCCAGCAGCTATCTAGCGTACCAAGAGACCCAGTACTTC. Its protein product is CASSYLAYQETQYF.

V and J are TRBV4-1 and TRBJ2-7; 9 bases map to TRBD2. V was pared by 1 base and J by 2 bases, with 3 bases of the junction left unmatched. Germline V gene sequence: CDR1 MGHRA, CDR2 YSYEKL. CDR3 length equals 15 residues. In nucleotides, the CDR3 is TGCGCCAGCAGCCAAGTAATAGCGGGAGCCTACGAGCAGTACTTC. Residues: CASSQVIAGAYEQYF.

This chain links TRBV27 with TRBJ1-1, with a weak D call TRBD1 (5 bases). Germline V CDR1 and CDR2: MNHEY, SMNVEV (reference sequence). This CDR3 spans 15 amino acids. V lost 1 base to trimming and J lost 2 bases, with 11 bases between them. CDR3 sequence reads: CASSLWGIGNTEAFF. CDR3 in DNA: TGTGCCAGCAGTTTATGGGGCATCGGAAACACTGAAGCTTTCTTT.

This clonotype was counted between two and nine times. The chain carries TRBV18 and TRBJ2-5; no definite D call. Germline CDR1 is KGHSH and CDR2 is LQKENI. CDR3 length: 15 residues. The V and J ends lost 1 base and 2 bases respectively, with 11 bases between them. CDR3: CASSPQASPQETQYF. The CDR3 DNA reads TGTGCCAGCTCACCACAGGCTAGTCCTCAAGAGACCCAGTACTTC.

In this sample, this clonotype turned up a few times. The chain has TRBV20-1 and TRBJ2-7; 7 bases fit TRBD2. Germline CDR1 reads DFQATT; CDR2 reads SNEGSKA (reference sequence). The length of the CDR3 is 13 residues. Trimming removed 6 bases from V and 7 bases from J; junction bases left unmatched: 12. The CDR3 reads CSARLGLVREQYF. CDR3 coding DNA: TGCAGTGCCCGCCTAGGACTAGTCAGGGAGCAGTACTTC.

The rearrangement uses TRBV5-1 and TRBJ1-3; possible D gene TRBD1, 5 bases. CDR1 is SGHRS, CDR2 YFSETQ, per germline. The CDR3 covers 14 residues. Trimming shortened V by 5 bases and J by 0 bases, and 9 bases separated the two germline ends. CDR3 loop: CASSYTGSGNTIYF. The CDR3 DNA reads as TGCGCCAGCAGTTACACAGGCTCTGGAAACACCATATATTTT. Based on the CDR3 plus reference TRBV5-1 and TRBJ1-3, the full variable domain is KAGVTQTPRYLIKTRGQQVTLSCSPISGHRSVSWYQQTPGQGLQFLFEYFSETQRNKGNFPGRFSGRQFSNSRSEMNVSTLELGDSALYLCASSYTGSGNTIYFGEGSWLTVV.

V and J are TRBV7-6 and TRBJ2-2; the D is unclear. The germline V gene encodes CDR1 SGHVS and CDR2 FNYEAQ. The V gene lost 5 bases and the J gene lost 3 bases, with 19 bases spanning the gap. The CDR3 covers 17 residues. CDR3: CASSPERPFQYTGELFF. The CDR3 DNA is TGTGCCAGCAGCCCAGAACGACCCTTTCAGTACACCGGGGAGCTGTTTTTT.

This clonotype was observed a handful of times. This CDR3 reads CSVDRGQGGYTF. CDR3 DNA: TGCAGCGTTGACAGGGGGCAGGGAGGCTACACCTTC. This sequence joins TRBV29-1 and TRBJ1-2, with 8 bases aligning to TRBD1. The CDR3 runs 12 residues. Germline CDR1 is SQVTM and CDR2 is ANQGSEA. Unmatched junction bases numbered 5, after V lost 3 bases and J lost 8 bases.

The V gene is TRBV20-1, the J gene TRBJ2-7; 11 bases agree with TRBD2. From germline, CDR1 is DFQATT and CDR2 SNEGSKA (reference sequence). With V trimmed by 1 base and J by 0 bases, 11 bases remained unmatched. The CDR3 loop spans 18 amino acids. The CDR3 spells CSARGIRGTSGASYEQYF. CDR3 bases: TGCAGTGCTAGAGGAATACGCGGGACTAGCGGAGCCTCCTACGAGCAGTACTTC.

This clonotype was seen a handful of times. The rearrangement joins TRBV7-9 to TRBJ2-7; D might be TRBD1 (6 bases). Trimming left V 5 bases short and J 5 bases short, with 19 bases between. Looked up from germline, CDR1 is SEHNR and CDR2 is FQNEAQ (reference sequence). This CDR3 contains 15 residues. CDR3 in amino acids: CASSDGVQGRDEQYF. As DNA, the CDR3 is TGTGCCAGCAGCGATGGGGTACAGGGTCGGGACGAGCAGTACTTC.

This clonotype appeared a few times. V is TRBV7-9 and J is TRBJ2-7; D ambiguous. The V gene lost 5 bases and the J gene lost 5 bases, with 7 bases spanning the gap. Germline V gives CDR1 SEHNR, CDR2 FQNEAQ (reference sequence). This CDR3 comprises 11 residues. The CDR3 here is CASSARHEQYF. The CDR3, as DNA: TGTGCCAGCAGCGCCAGGCACGAGCAGTACTTC.

This clonotype has only a few counts. The chain joins TRBV10-3 to TRBJ1-5; 7 bases are a match to TRBD1. Germline assignment: CDR1 ENHRY and CDR2 SYGVKD. The CDR3 length is 16 residues. Unmatched junction bases numbered 11, after V lost 5 bases and J lost 4 bases. CDR3 amino acids: CAISPTGTVRNQPQHF. The CDR3 region has the DNA TGTGCCATCAGTCCGACTGGGACAGTTAGGAATCAGCCCCAGCATTTT.